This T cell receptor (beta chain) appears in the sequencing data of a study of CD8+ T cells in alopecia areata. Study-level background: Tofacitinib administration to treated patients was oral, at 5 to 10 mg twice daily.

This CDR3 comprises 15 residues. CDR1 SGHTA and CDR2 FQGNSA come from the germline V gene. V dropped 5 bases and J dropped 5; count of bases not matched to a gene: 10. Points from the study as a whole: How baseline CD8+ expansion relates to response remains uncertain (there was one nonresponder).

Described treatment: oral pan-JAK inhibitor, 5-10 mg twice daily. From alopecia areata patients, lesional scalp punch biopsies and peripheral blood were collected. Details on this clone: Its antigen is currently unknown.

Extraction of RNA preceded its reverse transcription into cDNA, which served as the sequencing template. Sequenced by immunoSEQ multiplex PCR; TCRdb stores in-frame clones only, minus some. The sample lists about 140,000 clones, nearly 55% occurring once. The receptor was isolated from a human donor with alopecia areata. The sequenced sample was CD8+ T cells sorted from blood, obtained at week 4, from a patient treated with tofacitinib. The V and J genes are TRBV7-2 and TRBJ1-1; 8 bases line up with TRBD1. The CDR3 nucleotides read TGTGCCAGCAGCACCCGACAGGGGATCAGGACTGAAGCTTTCTTT. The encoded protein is CASSTRQGIRTEAFF.